This T cell receptor beta chain derives from a study of radiation and T cells in renal cell carcinoma. Study overall: Nephrectomy followed 15 Gy stereotactic body radiation by 4 weeks. Study results and limitations: From baseline, blood top tumor clonotypes peaked at 2 weeks post-radiation. No pretreatment tumor biopsies were available for baseline clonotypes.

Here immunoSEQ multiplex PCR was the method, and the copy in TCRdb shows in-frame clones only, minus some. The table lists around 120,000 clones, approximately 75% of them singletons. Time point given: blood 2 weeks post-SBRT. Treatment meaning: 15 Gy SBRT to primary tumor, nephrectomy 4 weeks later. The patient's renal cell carcinoma had clear cell pathology. The CDR3 has 15 amino acids. Trimming stripped 0 bases from V and 4 bases from J, with 12 bases between. In germline, CDR1 is LNHDA, CDR2 SQIVND (reference sequence). About this clone: Its cognate antigen is unknown.

The starting material was blood, obtained from a patient whose treatment included radiotherapy and nephrectomy. The TCR comes from a woman aged 55-75 years with renal cell carcinoma. The rearrangement links TRBV19 to TRBJ1-2, with D unclear. The CDR3 sequence: CASSIDPPGSYGYTF. CDR3 nucleotides: TGTGCCAGTAGTATAGATCCTCCGGGCAGCTATGGCTACACCTTC.